The rows below give T cell receptor beta chains drawn from one sample of a study of shared clonotypes between healthy human individuals. The repertoire was sequenced with immunoSEQ multiplex PCR; TCRdb's copy has only in-frame clones and lacks some. The table includes around 600,000 clones, around 97% detected once. The source material was naive CD4+ T cells sorted from blood. All receptors come from a woman between 25 and 40 years old in good health. The CDR3 runs from the conserved cysteine through the conserved F or W. Fields, in order: CDR3 protein, CDR3 DNA, J gene, V gene, clone size, D gene. A D gene is named only where the DNA matches it firmly. Where a row states a size, it is once, few, many or the class of an expanded clone; other rows omit it.

CDR3 protein: CASSGGQGSYNEQFF; CDR3 DNA: TGTGCCAGCAGTGGGGGACAGGGCTCCTACAATGAGCAGTTCTTC; J gene: TRBJ2-1; V gene: TRBV6-1; clone size: -; D gene: TRBD1
CDR3 protein: CASSVPGGYQETQYF; CDR3 DNA: TGTGCCAGCTCCGTCCCCGGGGGGTACCAAGAGACCCAGTACTTC; J gene: TRBJ2-5; V gene: TRBV18; clone size: -; D gene: TRBD2
CDR3 protein: CASSLVNYEQYF; CDR3 DNA: TGTGCCAGCAGCTTAGTTAACTACGAGCAGTACTTC; J gene: TRBJ2-7; V gene: TRBV7-8; clone size: -; D gene: -
CDR3 protein: CASSGQGATTEAFF; CDR3 DNA: TGTGCCAGCAGCGGACAGGGTGCGACCACTGAAGCTTTCTTT; J gene: TRBJ1-1; V gene: TRBV2; clone size: -; D gene: TRBD1
CDR3 protein: CASSSGTSGSYEQYF; CDR3 DNA: TGTGCCAGCAGTTCCGGGACTAGCGGATCCTACGAGCAGTACTTC; J gene: TRBJ2-7; V gene: TRBV6-7; clone size: -; D gene: TRBD2
CDR3 protein: CASSLGDTDTQYF; CDR3 DNA: TGTGCCAGCAGTTTAGGTGACACAGATACGCAGTATTTT; J gene: TRBJ2-3; V gene: TRBV27; clone size: -; D gene: -
CDR3 protein: CASSLLGNEQYF; CDR3 DNA: TGTGCCAGCAGCTTGTTAGGGAACGAGCAGTACTTC; J gene: TRBJ2-7; V gene: TRBV5-8; clone size: -; D gene: -
CDR3 protein: CASSPGTGGSEQYF; CDR3 DNA: TGTGCCAGCAGTCCCGGGACAGGGGGATCTGAGCAGTACTTC; J gene: TRBJ2-7; V gene: TRBV2; clone size: -; D gene: TRBD1
CDR3 protein: CASSPGTGEYEQYF; CDR3 DNA: TGTGCCAGCAGCCCAGGGACAGGAGAGTACGAGCAGTACTTC; J gene: TRBJ2-7; V gene: TRBV9; clone size: -; D gene: TRBD1
CDR3 protein: CASTPTGDQPQHF; CDR3 DNA: TGTGCCAGCACCCCGACGGGGGATCAGCCCCAGCATTTT; J gene: TRBJ1-5; V gene: TRBV6-1; clone size: -; D gene: -
CDR3 protein: CASSSQGHLSGNTIYF; CDR3 DNA: TGTGCCAGCAGTTCCCAAGGACATCTCTCTGGAAACACCATATATTTT; J gene: TRBJ1-3; V gene: TRBV28; clone size: -; D gene: -
CDR3 protein: CASSLEPTPGYGYTF; CDR3 DNA: TGTGCCAGCAGTTTAGAACCCACACCAGGCTATGGCTACACCTTC; J gene: TRBJ1-2; V gene: TRBV28; clone size: -; D gene: -
CDR3 protein: CASSLGGLRTYNEQFF; CDR3 DNA: TGTGCCAGCAGCTTGGGGGGACTTCGGACCTACAATGAGCAGTTCTTC; J gene: TRBJ2-1; V gene: TRBV11-3; clone size: -; D gene: -
CDR3 protein: CASTARQGGEKLFF; CDR3 DNA: TGTGCCAGCACCGCCCGGCAGGGTGGGGAAAAACTGTTTTTT; J gene: TRBJ1-4; V gene: TRBV28; clone size: -; D gene: -
CDR3 protein: CAWSVGVGGNTGELFF; CDR3 DNA: TGTGCCTGGAGTGTAGGGGTAGGGGGCAACACCGGGGAGCTGTTTTTT; J gene: TRBJ2-2; V gene: TRBV30; clone size: -; D gene: TRBD1
CDR3 protein: CASSLKTGDSEQYF; CDR3 DNA: TGCGCCAGCAGCTTGAAAACAGGGGATAGCGAGCAGTACTTC; J gene: TRBJ2-7; V gene: TRBV5-1; clone size: -; D gene: TRBD1
CDR3 protein: CASSLSWGYQETQYF; CDR3 DNA: TGTGCCAGCAGCTTGTCTTGGGGGTACCAAGAGACCCAGTACTTC; J gene: TRBJ2-5; V gene: TRBV7-9; clone size: -; D gene: -
CDR3 protein: CASSLSHNSYEQYF; CDR3 DNA: TGCGCCAGCAGTTTATCACACAATTCCTACGAGCAGTACTTC; J gene: TRBJ2-7; V gene: TRBV10-2; clone size: -; D gene: -
CDR3 protein: CASGSGQSSTDTQYF; CDR3 DNA: TGTGCTAGTGGCTCCGGACAGTCTAGCACAGATACGCAGTATTTT; J gene: TRBJ2-3; V gene: TRBV12-5; clone size: -; D gene: -
CDR3 protein: CASWSLSYEQYF; CDR3 DNA: TGTGCCAGCTGGAGTCTGTCCTACGAGCAGTACTTC; J gene: TRBJ2-7; V gene: TRBV27; clone size: -; D gene: -
CDR3 protein: CASKGLAGQETQYF; CDR3 DNA: TGTGCCAGCAAGGGACTAGCGGGCCAAGAGACCCAGTACTTC; J gene: TRBJ2-5; V gene: TRBV6-1; clone size: -; D gene: TRBD2
CDR3 protein: CASSLGQGGQETQYF; CDR3 DNA: TGTGCCAGCAGCTTGGGGCAGGGGGGCCAAGAGACCCAGTACTTC; J gene: TRBJ2-5; V gene: TRBV5-6; clone size: once; D gene: -
CDR3 protein: CASSLSSTADTQYF; CDR3 DNA: TGTGCCAGCAGCTTAAGCTCCACGGCAGATACGCAGTATTTT; J gene: TRBJ2-3; V gene: TRBV11-2; clone size: -; D gene: -
CDR3 protein: CASSPGLAGGYEQYF; CDR3 DNA: TGTGCCAGCTCACCGGGACTAGCGGGAGGGTACGAGCAGTACTTC; J gene: TRBJ2-7; V gene: TRBV18; clone size: -; D gene: TRBD2
CDR3 protein: CASSVEEGVGSPLHF; CDR3 DNA: TGTGCCAGCAGCGTAGAGGAGGGGGTAGGTTCACCCCTCCACTTT; J gene: TRBJ1-6; V gene: TRBV9; clone size: -; D gene: -
CDR3 protein: CASKPSGPTSGELFF; CDR3 DNA: TGTGCCAGCAAACCGTCCGGACCGACCTCCGGGGAGCTGTTTTTT; J gene: TRBJ2-2; V gene: TRBV27; clone size: -; D gene: -
CDR3 protein: CASSPRQWEQFF; CDR3 DNA: TGTGCCAGCAGCCCCAGGCAGTGGGAGCAGTTCTTC; J gene: TRBJ2-1; V gene: TRBV7-2; clone size: -; D gene: -
CDR3 protein: CASSMETGIYEQYF; CDR3 DNA: TGTGCCAGCAGCATGGAGACAGGGATCTACGAGCAGTACTTC; J gene: TRBJ2-7; V gene: TRBV7-9; clone size: -; D gene: TRBD1
CDR3 protein: CASSLAAIGIHQPQHF; CDR3 DNA: TGTGCCAGCAGCTTGGCAGCTATCGGGATTCATCAGCCCCAGCATTTT; J gene: TRBJ1-5; V gene: TRBV5-8; clone size: -; D gene: -
CDR3 protein: CASSFQGARIEKLFF; CDR3 DNA: TGTGCCAGCAGTTTTCAGGGGGCGAGAATAGAAAAACTGTTTTTT; J gene: TRBJ1-4; V gene: TRBV28; clone size: -; D gene: TRBD1
CDR3 protein: CASSYGSNTEAFF; CDR3 DNA: TGTGCCAGCAGTTACGGTTCGAACACTGAAGCTTTCTTT; J gene: TRBJ1-1; V gene: TRBV6-6; clone size: -; D gene: -
CDR3 protein: CASSHRDFDLNEQFF; CDR3 DNA: TGTGCCAGCAGTCACCGGGACTTCGATCTGAATGAGCAGTTCTTC; J gene: TRBJ2-1; V gene: TRBV28; clone size: -; D gene: -
CDR3 protein: CAWASGLAGGETQYF; CDR3 DNA: TGTGCCTGGGCAAGTGGTCTAGCGGGAGGGGAGACCCAGTACTTC; J gene: TRBJ2-5; V gene: TRBV30; clone size: -; D gene: TRBD2
CDR3 protein: CASSLYDYGYTF; CDR3 DNA: TGTGCCAGCAGTTTGTACGACTATGGCTACACCTTC; J gene: TRBJ1-2; V gene: TRBV5-6; clone size: -; D gene: -
CDR3 protein: CASSMRGADGYTF; CDR3 DNA: TGTGCCAGTAGTATGAGGGGGGCAGATGGCTACACCTTC; J gene: TRBJ1-2; V gene: TRBV19; clone size: -; D gene: -
CDR3 protein: CSDVHREGEQYF; CDR3 DNA: TGCAGCGACGTACATCGGGAGGGCGAGCAGTACTTC; J gene: TRBJ2-7; V gene: TRBV29-1; clone size: -; D gene: TRBD2
CDR3 protein: CASNRANTDTQYF; CDR3 DNA: TGTGCCAGTAACCGGGCGAACACAGATACGCAGTATTTT; J gene: TRBJ2-3; V gene: TRBV27; clone size: -; D gene: -
CDR3 protein: CASSLGGYEQYF; CDR3 DNA: TGTGCCAGCAGTTTAGGCGGTTACGAGCAGTACTTC; J gene: TRBJ2-7; V gene: TRBV28; clone size: -; D gene: -
CDR3 protein: CASSPGTGSYEQYF; CDR3 DNA: TGTGCCAGCAGCCCCGGGACAGGGAGCTACGAGCAGTACTTC; J gene: TRBJ2-7; V gene: TRBV11-3; clone size: -; D gene: TRBD1
CDR3 protein: CASSYGGATNYGYTF; CDR3 DNA: TGTGCCAGCAGTTATGGTGGGGCAACTAACTATGGCTACACCTTC; J gene: TRBJ1-2; V gene: TRBV6-6; clone size: -; D gene: -
CDR3 protein: CASSSPGQGTGSPLHF; CDR3 DNA: TGTGCCAGCAGTTCCCCGGGACAGGGGACCGGTTCACCCCTCCACTTT; J gene: TRBJ1-6; V gene: TRBV28; clone size: -; D gene: TRBD1
CDR3 protein: CASSPRLGAYEETQYF; CDR3 DNA: TGTGCCAGCAGTCCCAGACTAGGGGCTTATGAAGAGACCCAGTACTTC; J gene: TRBJ2-5; V gene: TRBV28; clone size: once; D gene: -
CDR3 protein: CASSEAVAGELFF; CDR3 DNA: TGCGCCAGCAGTGAGGCTGTCGCCGGGGAGCTGTTTTTT; J gene: TRBJ2-2; V gene: TRBV10-1; clone size: few; D gene: -
CDR3 protein: CASSLGRREFF; CDR3 DNA: TGTGCCAGCAGTTTAGGGCGGCGAGAGTTCTTC; J gene: TRBJ2-1; V gene: TRBV28; clone size: -; D gene: -
CDR3 protein: CASSRELNQPQHF; CDR3 DNA: TGTGCCAGTAGTAGAGAGTTAAATCAGCCCCAGCATTTT; J gene: TRBJ1-5; V gene: TRBV19; clone size: -; D gene: -
CDR3 protein: CASSQEQGVSGYTF; CDR3 DNA: TGTGCCAGCAGCCAAGAGCAGGGGGTCAGTGGCTACACCTTC; J gene: TRBJ1-2; V gene: TRBV4-2; clone size: -; D gene: TRBD1
CDR3 protein: CASSYHDRYNEQFF; CDR3 DNA: TGTGCCAGCAGTTACCACGACAGATACAATGAGCAGTTCTTC; J gene: TRBJ2-1; V gene: TRBV6-5; clone size: -; D gene: -
CDR3 protein: CASSEAWAAGAAYGYTF; CDR3 DNA: TGTGCCAGCAGTGAAGCCTGGGCCGCGGGGGCGGCCTATGGCTACACCTTC; J gene: TRBJ1-2; V gene: TRBV6-1; clone size: -; D gene: -
CDR3 protein: CASSLFGNQPQHF; CDR3 DNA: TGTGCCAGCAGTTTATTTGGCAATCAGCCCCAGCATTTT; J gene: TRBJ1-5; V gene: TRBV28; clone size: -; D gene: -
CDR3 protein: CASRSDRTTNEKLFF; CDR3 DNA: TGTGCCAGCAGGTCGGACAGGACAACTAATGAAAAACTGTTTTTT; J gene: TRBJ1-4; V gene: TRBV2; clone size: -; D gene: TRBD1
CDR3 protein: CATDPGGGYTF; CDR3 DNA: TGTGCCACCGACCCTGGAGGGGGCTACACCTTC; J gene: TRBJ1-2; V gene: TRBV28; clone size: -; D gene: -
CDR3 protein: CASSSTLERNYGYTF; CDR3 DNA: TGCGCCAGCAGCTCAACCCTGGAGCGTAACTATGGCTACACCTTC; J gene: TRBJ1-2; V gene: TRBV5-1; clone size: -; D gene: -
CDR3 protein: CASSLGGGASYNEQFF; CDR3 DNA: TGCGCCAGCAGCTTGGGTGGAGGCGCCTCCTACAATGAGCAGTTCTTC; J gene: TRBJ2-1; V gene: TRBV5-1; clone size: -; D gene: -
CDR3 protein: CATGGLAGESYEQYF; CDR3 DNA: TGTGCCACAGGCGGACTAGCGGGGGAATCTTACGAGCAGTACTTC; J gene: TRBJ2-7; V gene: TRBV28; clone size: -; D gene: TRBD2
CDR3 protein: CASSYSRTTNTEAFF; CDR3 DNA: TGTGCCAGCAGTTACTCACGGACGACGAACACTGAAGCTTTCTTT; J gene: TRBJ1-1; V gene: TRBV6-5; clone size: -; D gene: -
CDR3 protein: CASSKGHATNEKLFF; CDR3 DNA: TGTGCCAGCAGCAAGGGACACGCAACTAATGAAAAACTGTTTTTT; J gene: TRBJ1-4; V gene: TRBV5-5; clone size: -; D gene: -
CDR3 protein: CASRNARGGRESNEQFF; CDR3 DNA: TGCGCCAGCAGAAACGCACGGGGCGGGAGGGAAAGCAATGAGCAGTTCTTC; J gene: TRBJ2-1; V gene: TRBV4-1; clone size: -; D gene: TRBD2
CDR3 protein: CASSRLADSYEQYF; CDR3 DNA: TGTGCCAGCTCGCGACTAGCGGACTCCTACGAGCAGTACTTC; J gene: TRBJ2-7; V gene: TRBV18; clone size: once; D gene: TRBD2
CDR3 protein: CASSSPGRGFNEQYF; CDR3 DNA: TGTGCCAGCAGCTCACCTGGCCGGGGGTTCAACGAGCAGTACTTC; J gene: TRBJ2-7; V gene: TRBV7-2; clone size: once; D gene: -
CDR3 protein: CASSMDRLYSYNEQFF; CDR3 DNA: TGTGCCAGCAGCATGGACAGACTTTACTCCTACAATGAGCAGTTCTTC; J gene: TRBJ2-1; V gene: TRBV5-4; clone size: -; D gene: -